This TCR beta chain stems from a study of cytomegalovirus exposure and HLA in healthy donors. A note on this clone: The antigen remains unidentified.

The CDR3 spans 14 residues. V lost 1 base, J lost 4 bases, and 8 bases lay in between. Germline loops: CDR1 SGHVS, CDR2 FQNEAQ. The study ran its PCR with 60 Vbeta and 13 Jbeta primers. Here immunoSEQ multiplex PCR was the method, and the copy in TCRdb shows in-frame clones only, minus some. The sample has 130,000 or so clones. General observations from the study: On later analysis, the bulk of CMV-associated TCR beta chains appeared to be HLA-restricted. Presence/absence comparisons presumed near-even sequencing depth among donors. It emerged from a later analysis that several of the most significant clusters appeared to be linked to common viral pathogens.

This clonotype was sampled from a woman between 18 and 30 years old in good health and CMV-seronegative. The sample comprised PBMCs. The chain carries TRBV7-8 and TRBJ1-5; D is unclear. The DNA of the CDR3 is TGTGCCAGCAGCTTAGGGGCGTTAAATCAGCCCCAGCATTTT. It codes for CASSLGALNQPQHF.